This T cell receptor (beta chain) was retrieved from a study of cytomegalovirus exposure and HLA in healthy donors. The CDR3 totals 16 residues. Germline trimming cut 2 bases from V and 6 bases from J; bases unmatched to any gene: 9. Germline V gene sequence: CDR1 GTSNPN, CDR2 SVGIG (reference sequence). The PCR used 60 Vbeta and 13 Jbeta primers. Libraries were prepared by immunoSEQ multiplex PCR; TCRdb keeps only in-frame clonotypes and omits some of them. The sample table includes approximately 150,000 clones. Of note for this clone: Its cognate antigen is unknown.

General observations from the study: Accurate prediction of HLA-A and HLA-B alleles (for most subjects) was reportedly achieved from TCR beta sequences. There were reportedly fewer N-insertions in an Asian-associated ancestry cluster than the roughly 700-donor mean, in a later analysis.

The source of this sequence is a woman aged 50 to 65 in good health and CMV-seronegative. J is TRBJ2-3 and V is TRBV30, with 12 bases lining up with TRBD2. Material for sequencing was PBMCs. The CDR3 coding sequence is TGTGCCTGGAGTCAGACTAGCGGGAGTAGGTGGGATACGCAGTATTTT. It specifies CAWSQTSGSRWDTQYF.